This T cell receptor beta chain is drawn from a study of regulatory T cells in long-lasting Graves disease. This CDR3 is built from 12 residues. V gave up 0 bases and J gave up 4 bases, with 3 bases separating them. CDR1 is MNHEY and CDR2 is SVGEGT in the germline V gene. The TCR beta library used iRepertoire HTBI primers with Arm-PCR amplification of CDR3. TCRdb recomputed calls from the multiplex PCR reads with MiXCR, one row per CDR3 protein. The sample yields roughly 380,000 distinct CDR3 sequences, about 14% seen once. Time point defined: newly diagnosed GD, antithyroid drugs for less than 3 months. Isolated PBMC RNA provided the starting material for the TCR library. Study-level points and caveats: TRBV28, TRBJ1-2 and TRBJ2-5 emerged as the favored segments in persistent disease. Persistent Graves' patients showed a TCR diversity that was lower than that of newly diagnosed ones. Tissue studied was limited to peripheral blood, excluding thyroid tissue.

This clonotype showed up many times. Its specificity is not known. The sample consisted of peripheral blood mononuclear cells (PBMCs), taken at new diagnosis, from a patient treated with antithyroid drugs. This clonotype was obtained from a female donor with Graves disease. V usage is TRBV6-2 or TRBV6-3 and J usage is TRBJ1-2; D unclear. CDR3 DNA sequence: TGTGCCAGCAGTTACTCGACCTATGGCTACACCTTC. Protein product: CASSYSTYGYTF.